This TCR beta chain was retrieved from a study of T cell changes during pregnancy in multiple sclerosis. Sequencing was performed with immunoSEQ multiplex PCR; in TCRdb, only in-frame clones are kept and a portion is missing. The data contain 70,000 to 95,000 clones, over 85% of them singletons. The sample in question was peripheral blood, obtained in the first trimester of pregnancy. The clonotype was recovered from a female donor with multiple sclerosis, enrolled in a pregnancy study.

The CDR3 protein is CASTPIRGRGYTF. CDR3 bases: TGTGCCAGCACTCCCATTAGAGGGCGAGGCTACACCTTC. This chain joins TRBV11-1 and TRBJ1-2; unclear D gene. CDR1 and CDR2 from the germline V gene are SGHAT and FQDESV (reference sequence). V was clipped by 7 bases and J by 8 bases, with 17 bases between them. The CDR3 is 13 amino acids.